Detailed here is one T cell receptor beta chain. This clone was seen more than once but under ten times. Its specific antigen is unknown. One base away there is no much larger clone; base qualities are not given. The data were taken from a study of T cells after posttransplantation cyclophosphamide (dated by TCRdb to the mid-2010s). Study-level background: Using TRB sequencing, the study followed how the T cell repertoire rebuilt after myeloablative bone marrow transplantation with posttransplantation cyclophosphamide given as GVHD prophylaxis. Because TRA and TRB clonality were tightly correlated in fewer than ten samples, subsequent TCR analyses were focused on TRB only. Public TRB sequences were checked against a database of over 3,500 sequences associated with responses to pathogens, tumor antigens, self-antigens and alloantigens. In 3 patients, TRB sequencing was also performed on up to 3 more blood samples taken 2 to 5.2 years after transplant, and in several patients, pretransplant blood was also TRB-sequenced. Blood from all 35 or so PTCy patients with 1-year posttransplant specimens was subjected to TRB sequencing. Antigen receptor sequencing covered samples from some 35 PTCy-treated patients and over 15 of their related bone marrow donors.

TRB sequencing was run on genomic DNA with either the immunoSEQ assay at survey resolution or the hsTCRB kit. The source study handled its data this way. The immunoSEQ software was used for initial read processing, and the LymphoSeq R package was used for repertoire analyses. Clonality was calculated as 1 minus normalized Shannon entropy, and the Gini coefficient was also calculated for each TRB dataset. Phenotypes of unsorted samples were inferred by mapping TRB sequences from sorted subsets of the recipient or donor onto unsorted samples of the same recipient. TCRdb provides this immuneACCESS table in a form limited to in-frame rearrangements. Some clones are lacking; in checked studies, under half of them reflect an unresolved V gene, and why the rest are absent is not known. Clone size and V and J calls were adopted from that table, with D and trimming inferred from the DNA. Within this sample are about 28,000 clones, with about nine tenths of them counted one time only. Of the sample, around 3.5% is held by the ten largest clones.

Peripheral blood samples were provided by related bone marrow donors on the day of marrow donation. Peripheral blood and bone marrow mononuclear cells were isolated by Ficoll-Hypaque density centrifugation and cryopreserved. There are 17 amino acids in the CDR3, from cysteine to phenylalanine inclusive. Only the CDR3 DNA stays, 51 bases, in frame from base 1. The junction shows trimming of 0 bases on V and 6 bases on J, and the gene matches do not reach 9 bases of it. Taken from the germline V gene, the CDR1 and CDR2 loops are SGDLS and YYNGEE. Points the paper makes about the study in general: At 1-2 months, donor-recipient similarity was low but rose over the first year, and the later blood repertoires were often dominated by donor CD8+ memory clones. Across 35 to 55 patients, TRB clonality was highly associated with recipient CMV seropositivity and CMV reactivation, and diversity in PTCy patients was similar to diversity in CNI/methotrexate controls. The TRB repertoires of T cells infiltrating skin or the GI tract showed only limited overlap with the TRB repertoires found in blood.

This TCR was recovered from a man aged 50 or older. The sample was PBMCs. Recombination joined TRBV9 with TRBJ1-6; the junction holds 7 bases that match TRBD1. The DNA is TGTGCCAGCAGCGTAGGGGAGCCGGGACAGCCTAATTCACCCCTCCACTTT. Translated, it gives CASSVGEPGQPNSPLHF.